These 27 T cell receptor beta chains originate from one sample sequenced in a study of T cell responses to AZD1222 COVID-19 vaccine. The data were produced by immunoSEQ multiplex PCR, yet TCRdb's version contains in-frame clones alone and is incomplete. The sample consists of around 120,000 clones, 85% to 90% of them appearing once. The sequenced sample was peripheral blood, obtained on day 0 of AZD1222 vaccination. These receptors all come from an adult in good health.

This clone was seen a few times. This chain joins TRBV28 and TRBJ2-2; D gene ambiguous. Trimming took 10 bases from V and 1 from J, leaving 10 bases between them. The germline V gene encodes CDR1 MDHEN and CDR2 SYDVKM. The CDR3 sequence is 13 residues long. This chain's CDR3 is CAIPTRNTGELFF. The CDR3 DNA is TGTGCCATCCCGACGAGGAACACCGGGGAGCTGTTTTTT.

With regard to this clone: Additional DNA sequences in this sample encode the identical CDR3. This sequence joins TRBV7-2 and TRBJ1-1; no firm D call. This CDR3 region has 13 residues. Germline CDR1 SGHTA, CDR2 FQGNSA. V gave up 1 base and J gave up 0 bases, with 3 bases separating them. The CDR3 DNA sequence: TGTGCCAGCAGCTTAGTAGTGAACACTGAAGCTTTCTTT. Amino acid sequence: CASSLVVNTEAFF.

CDR3 in DNA: TGTGCCAGTACCCGGACTAGCGGGAGTGGAGGTTACGAGCAGTACTTC. This sequence encodes CASTRTSGSGGYEQYF. V gene TRBV27 combines with J gene TRBJ2-7, with TRBD2 matching over 13 bases. V lost 9 bases, J lost 4 bases, and 12 bases stayed unmatched. This CDR3 spans 16 amino acids. CDR1 MNHEY and CDR2 SMNVEV come from the germline V gene (reference sequence).

The chain couples TRBV30 to TRBJ1-1, with D unresolved. CDR1 is GTSNPN, CDR2 SVGIG, per germline (reference sequence). This CDR3 is built from 17 residues. The ends were cut back, 1 base at V and 3 bases at J, with 21 bases in the middle. In nucleotides, the CDR3 is TGTGCCTGGAGTGCCCCGTTTTTGGGAAAGAGGGACACTGAAGCTTTCTTT. Protein sequence: CAWSAPFLGKRDTEAFF.

The chain couples TRBV19 to TRBJ1-5; D remains ambiguous. Between the trimmed V and J ends, which lost 1 base and 0 bases, there was a span of 7 bases. The CDR3 has 15 amino acids. The V gene's germline CDR1 is LNHDA and CDR2 SQIVND (reference sequence). The CDR3 loop reads CASSIGLNSNQPQHF. As DNA, the CDR3 is TGTGCCAGTAGTATAGGGCTGAATAGCAATCAGCCCCAGCATTTT.

A word on this clone: The junction does not match germline at one end; this may be a read error. The rearrangement uses TRBV15 and TRBJ2-3, with 8 bases identical to TRBD1. CDR1 and CDR2 (germline): LNHNV, YYDKDF (reference sequence). The CDR3 spans 13 residues. The CDR3 DNA reads TGTGCCACCGGCAGGGGGCGAACAGATACGCAGTATTTT. This translates into CATGRGRTDTQYF.

V and J are TRBV24-1 and TRBJ2-1; 9 positions agree with TRBD2. This CDR3 region has 15 residues. Per germline, CDR1 KGHDR and CDR2 SFDVKD. V was clipped by 9 bases and J by 3 bases; unmatched bases: 8. This CDR3 is CATQDPTSGYNEQFF. CDR3 bases: TGTGCCACCCAAGATCCGACTAGCGGCTACAATGAGCAGTTCTTC.

The chain combines TRBV30 with TRBJ1-4; D ambiguous. V dropped 2 bases and J dropped 8 bases, with 18 bases sitting between them. Germline-derived CDR1 and CDR2 are GTSNPN and SVGIG (reference sequence). The CDR3 length is 15 residues. The CDR3 nucleotides are TGTGCCTGGAGTAGCCCAGGTCCGAGCGAGGAAAAACTGTTTTTT. Translation: CAWSSPGPSEEKLFF.

This rearrangement joins TRBV10-3 to TRBJ1-1, with 9 bases that match TRBD1. Unmatched junction bases numbered 3, after V lost 6 bases and J lost 1 base. Germline CDR1 and CDR2: ENHRY and SYGVKD. The CDR3 runs 14 residues. The CDR3 is CAIRTTGGNTEAFF. Written as DNA, the CDR3 is TGTGCCATCAGAACGACAGGGGGGAACACTGAAGCTTTCTTT.

The genes are TRBV29-1 and TRBJ1-2; the D gene is possibly TRBD1 (6 bases). Germline CDR1 and CDR2: SQVTM and ANQGSEA. With 7 bases removed from V and 2 bases from J, the gap between germline ends came to 11 bases. This CDR3 is 12 amino acids long. The CDR3 region is CSASTGNYGYTF. The CDR3 DNA sequence: TGCAGCGCTTCGACAGGAAACTATGGCTACACCTTC.

CDR3 amino acids: CASSQVGTGEAFF. The CDR3 coding sequence is TGCGCCAGCAGCCAAGTGGGGACTGGTGAAGCTTTCTTT. The chain employs TRBV4-1 and TRBJ1-1; tentative D call: TRBD1 (5 bases). Germline V gene data show CDR1 as MGHRA and CDR2 as YSYEKL. Between the trimmed V and J ends, which lost 1 base and 7 bases, there was a span of 10 bases. CDR3 length: 13 amino acids.

V usage is TRBV5-8 and J usage is TRBJ2-7, with a weak D call TRBD1 (6 bases). CDR1 is SGHTS, CDR2 YDEGEE, per germline. The CDR3 is made up of 14 amino acids. V lost 4 bases, J lost 3 bases, and 14 bases lay in between. CDR3 DNA: TGTGCCAGCAGCGGGGACATTCCGGACTACGAGCAGTACTTC. This encodes CASSGDIPDYEQYF.

The chain carries TRBV9 and TRBJ2-2; perhaps TRBD2 as D (6 bases). The germline V gene encodes CDR1 SGDLS and CDR2 YYNGEE. Between the trimmed V and J ends, which lost 3 bases and 2 bases, there was a span of 14 bases. The CDR3 covers 16 residues. CDR3 sequence reads: CASSAPGLDNTGELFF. CDR3 bases: TGTGCCAGCAGCGCGCCGGGACTCGATAACACCGGGGAGCTGTTTTTT.

The chain joins TRBV4-1 to TRBJ2-7; no reliable D call. CDR1 and CDR2 (germline): MGHRA, YSYEKL. The CDR3 spans 15 residues. V dropped 0 bases and J dropped 6 bases, with 15 bases sitting between them. CDR3 sequence reads: CASSQEVTDGFEQYF. The CDR3 DNA reads TGCGCCAGCAGCCAAGAGGTCACAGACGGGTTCGAGCAGTACTTC.

The chain has TRBV24-1 and TRBJ1-5; TRBD1 is a possible D gene (5 bases). Germline lookup yields CDR1 KGHDR and CDR2 SFDVKD. With 5 bases removed from V and 0 bases from J, the gap between germline ends came to 13 bases. This CDR3 comprises 16 residues. This chain's CDR3 is CATSGAGIFSNQPQHF. CDR3 bases: TGTGCCACCAGTGGGGCAGGGATTTTTAGCAATCAGCCCCAGCATTTT.

The rearrangement uses TRBV6-5 and TRBJ1-2; D unresolved. Per germline, CDR1 MNHEY and CDR2 SVGAGI. CDR3 length: 14 amino acids. V lost 2 bases to trimming and J lost 2 bases, with 9 bases between them. The DNA for the CDR3 is TGTGCCAGCAGTTACGGTCCCCCCAACTATGGCTACACCTTC. The encoded protein is CASSYGPPNYGYTF.

This chain joins TRBV19 and TRBJ2-7; 9 nucleotides line up with TRBD1. The germline V gene encodes CDR1 LNHDA and CDR2 SQIVND (reference sequence). The CDR3 runs to 16 residues. V was pared by 1 base and J by 0 bases, with 4 bases of the junction left unmatched. Written as DNA, the CDR3 is TGTGCCAGTAGTATAGGCGGGACAGGGAGCTCCTACGAGCAGTACTTC. Its translation: CASSIGGTGSSYEQYF.

V and J are TRBV11-2 and TRBJ1-3; no definite D call. Germline loops: CDR1 SGHAT, CDR2 FQNNGV. V was trimmed by 2 bases and J by 0 bases, leaving 5 bases between them. The CDR3 length is 14 residues. The CDR3 reads CASSLQISGNTIYF. CDR3 bases: TGTGCCAGCAGCTTACAAATCTCTGGAAACACCATATATTTT. The full variable domain, rest sourced from reference TRBV11-2 and TRBJ1-3, is EAGVAQSPRYKIIEKRQSVAFWCNPISGHATLYWYQQILGQGPKLLIQFQNNGVVDDSQLPKDRFSAERLKGVDSTLKIQPAKLEDSAVYLCASSLQISGNTIYFGEGSWLTVV.

The genes are TRBV5-1 and TRBJ1-1; unclear D gene. The germline V gene has CDR1 SGHRS and CDR2 YFSETQ. The CDR3 is made up of 14 amino acids. Trimming stripped 0 bases from V and 1 base from J, with 7 bases between. CDR3 in amino acids: CASSLAEGNTEAFF. CDR3 coding DNA: TGCGCCAGCAGCTTGGCCGAGGGGAACACTGAAGCTTTCTTT.

This clone was found once. This chain uses TRBV3-1 (or the pseudogene TRBV3-2) with TRBJ1-2; D uncertain. The germline gives CDR1 LGHDT, CDR2 YNNKEL (reference sequence). V was cut by 2 bases and J by 4 bases, with 11 bases left in between. CDR3 size: 14 residues. The CDR3 region has the DNA TGTGCCAGCAGCCAACGGACGGCTCCCTATGGCTACACCTTC. Its protein product is CASSQRTAPYGYTF.

This chain joins TRBV6-5 and TRBJ1-1; D is perhaps TRBD1 (6 bases). Germline loops: CDR1 MNHEY, CDR2 SVGAGI. Trimming removed 5 bases at V and 3 bases at J, with 10 bases between. The CDR3 is made up of 13 amino acids. As DNA, the CDR3 is TGTGCCAGCAGTCAGGGGCAGTACACTGAAGCTTTCTTT. This gives the protein CASSQGQYTEAFF.

The gene calls are TRBV2 and TRBJ2-7; unclear D gene. CDR3 length: 13 residues. V was pared by 4 bases and J by 0 bases, with 7 bases between. Germline V gene lookup returns CDR1 SNHLY and CDR2 FYNNEI. For the CDR3, the DNA is TGTGCCAGCAGTGGGTCATCCTCCTACGAGCAGTACTTC. Its translation: CASSGSSSYEQYF.

V usage is TRBV14 and J usage is TRBJ1-2; 11 positions match TRBD1. Germline V gives CDR1 SGHDN, CDR2 FVKESK. V lost 4 bases and J lost 8; bases outside the gene matches: 9. This CDR3 is 15 amino acids long. CDR3 protein: CASSPTGTGGRGYTF. In DNA, the CDR3 is TGTGCCAGCAGCCCAACCGGGACAGGGGGTCGGGGCTACACCTTC.

The gene calls are TRBV3-1 (or the pseudogene TRBV3-2) and TRBJ1-4; D perhaps matches TRBD1 (6 bases). Between the trimmed V and J ends, which lost 4 bases and 8 bases, there was a span of 11 bases. The germline V gene has CDR1 LGHDT and CDR2 YNNKEL (reference sequence). The CDR3 spans 13 residues. The CDR3 DNA follows: TGTGCCAGCAGCCCAGGAAGGGGGGAAAAACTGTTTTTT. Translated: CASSPGRGEKLFF.

V is TRBV19 and J is TRBJ2-1; 13 bases align to TRBD2. V dropped 6 bases and J dropped 9; count of bases not matched to a gene: 5. Germline V gene lookup returns CDR1 LNHDA and CDR2 SQIVND (reference sequence). The CDR3 has 14 amino acids. The CDR3 region has the DNA TGTGCCAGTAGGGGACTAGCGGGAACAGGTGAGCAGTTCTTC. Residues: CASRGLAGTGEQFF. Drawing the rest from reference TRBV19 and TRBJ2-1, the complete variable domain is DGGITQSPKYLFRKEGQNVTLSCEQNLNHDAMYWYRQDPGQGLRLIYYSQIVNDFQKGDIAEGYSVSREKKESFPLTVTSAQKNPTAFYLCASRGLAGTGEQFFGPGTRLTVL.

The genes are TRBV9 and TRBJ2-7, with D possibly being TRBD2 (6 bases). The germline V gene encodes CDR1 SGDLS and CDR2 YYNGEE. This CDR3 has 14 residues. V lost 0 bases to trimming and J lost 2 bases, with 9 bases between them. CDR3 in amino acids: CASSVGQRAYEQYF. In DNA, the CDR3 is TGTGCCAGCAGCGTAGGCCAGCGGGCCTACGAGCAGTACTTC.

The J gene is TRBJ1-2, the V gene TRBV30, with no clear D. CDR1 is GTSNPN and CDR2 is SVGIG in the germline V gene (reference sequence). The CDR3 consists of 16 residues. Trimming stripped 0 bases from V and 0 bases from J, with 14 bases between. In nucleotides, the CDR3 is TGTGCCTGGAGTGTACTGGGCAGGCCCACTAACTATGGCTACACCTTC. It specifies CAWSVLGRPTNYGYTF.